The present entry profiles one T cell receptor beta chain with its context. Germline CDR1 is LGHNA and CDR2 is YNFKEQ. Deletions cut 0 bases from V and 4 bases from J, with 9 bases between. The CDR3 has 14 residues. The data stem from a study of blood T cell repertoires in COVID-19. Looking at the study overall: Researchers got acute and convalescent COVID-19 samples from the United States, Italy and Spain. T cells, B-cell-depleted T cells, or PBMCs provided the cDNA or gDNA that served as material.

Authors' analysis steps: For nucleated cells, counts were estimated from reference gene primer amplification. The data were produced by immunoSEQ multiplex PCR, yet TCRdb's version contains in-frame clones alone and is incomplete. That table is the source of V, J and clone size, and D and trimming were worked out from the DNA. The table shows 300,000 to 400,000 clones, with more than 75% occurring only once. The sequence was collected from a man in his fifties with active or convalescent COVID-19. The chain has TRBV4-2 and TRBJ1-2; D is unresolved. The sequenced sample was peripheral blood. CDR3 sequence (DNA): TGTGCCAGCAGCCAAGAAGCCAGCGCCTATGGCTACACCTTC. It encodes CASSQEASAYGYTF.